These 23 T cell receptor beta chains were all obtained from the same sample, sequenced in a study of blood T cell repertoires in COVID-19. Clones were read by immunoSEQ multiplex PCR, and TCRdb kept only the in-frame ones, dropping some. The data contain roughly 400,000 clones, under 90% of them singletons. The sequenced sample was PBMCs or T cells enriched from blood (not recorded which). The receptor source for this set is a young woman who had recovered from COVID-19.

This clone was observed a single time. The J gene is TRBJ2-4, the V gene TRBV19; 7 positions match TRBD2. V shed 7 bases and J 4 bases; nucleotides not matched to a gene: 10. The CDR3 runs 15 residues. CDR1 is LNHDA, CDR2 SQIVND, per germline (reference sequence). The CDR3 DNA reads TGTGCCAGTAAGGTCCCGTCTAGCGGTAAAAACATTCAGTACTTC. This sequence encodes CASKVPSSGKNIQYF.

This chain uses TRBV5-1 with TRBJ2-7, with D maybe TRBD2 (6 bases). Trimming took off 5 bases at V and 2 bases at J, with 11 bases between the two ends. The CDR3 spans 13 residues. Germline loops: CDR1 SGHRS, CDR2 YFSETQ. The DNA for the CDR3 is TGCGCCAGCAGTCGGGACTTTGCCTACGAGCAGTACTTC. This gives the protein CASSRDFAYEQYF.

The chain combines TRBV5-3 with TRBJ1-4; 12 bases map to TRBD1. TRBV5-3 belongs to the ORF category, with a function that is uncertain. J lost 8 bases, V lost 3 bases, and 2 bases had no gene match. The CDR3 loop spans 14 amino acids. Written as DNA, the CDR3 is TGTGCCAGAAGCTCCGGGACAGGGGGCGAAAAACTGTTTTTT. Translating it yields CARSSGTGGEKLFF.

The chain recombines TRBV29-1 with TRBJ1-5; 7 bases agree with TRBD1. In germline, CDR1 is SQVTM, CDR2 ANQGSEA. Germline trimming cut 5 bases from V and 3 bases from J; bases unmatched to any gene: 4. The CDR3 has 13 residues. In DNA form, the CDR3 reads TGCAGCGTTCGGACAGGAATCAATCAGCCCCAGCATTTT. Its translation: CSVRTGINQPQHF.

This clone was seen a handful of times. The gene calls are TRBV5-6 and TRBJ2-6; no definite D call. V was pared by 5 bases and J by 2 bases, with 8 bases between. This CDR3 has 14 amino acids. CDR1 is SGHDT and CDR2 is YYEEEE in the germline V gene. The chain's CDR3 is CASRRLTGANVLTF. The DNA of the CDR3 is TGTGCCAGCAGGAGGCTTACTGGGGCCAACGTCCTGACTTTC.

This chain uses TRBV3-1 (or the pseudogene TRBV3-2) with TRBJ1-5; D call uncertain. CDR1 LGHDT and CDR2 YNNKEL come from the germline V gene (reference sequence). The V end lost 4 bases, the J end lost 6 bases, and 19 bases lay between the germline ends. The CDR3 totals 16 residues. This chain's CDR3 is CASSRGEKVSPQPQHF. The CDR3 region has the DNA TGTGCCAGCAGCCGCGGGGAAAAAGTAAGCCCTCAGCCCCAGCATTTT.

This clone appeared a single time. The chain has TRBV19 and TRBJ1-2; 10 bases are a match to TRBD1. Unmatched junction bases numbered 3, after V lost 7 bases and J lost 4 bases. Germline CDR1 is LNHDA and CDR2 is SQIVND (reference sequence). The CDR3 totals 13 residues. This chain's CDR3 is CASTRTGGYGYTF. CDR3 in DNA: TGTGCCAGTACCAGGACAGGGGGCTATGGCTACACCTTC.

This clone appeared a single time. The J gene is TRBJ1-5, the V gene TRBV10-1, with TRBD1 matching 8 bases. The CDR3 loop spans 14 amino acids. V lost 6 bases and J lost 3; bases outside the gene matches: 4. Germline CDR1 reads WNHNN; CDR2 reads SYGVQD (reference sequence). The CDR3 sequence is CASRPGQANQPQHF. DNA for the CDR3: TGCGCCAGCAGGCCGGGACAGGCCAATCAGCCCCAGCATTTT.

Here the CDR3 reads CASSLYGTRGLDQPQHF. The CDR3 region has the DNA TGTGCCAGCAGCCTTTACGGGACACGGGGTTTGGATCAGCCCCAGCATTTT. The chain combines TRBV28 with TRBJ1-5, with TRBD1 as a possible D gene (6 bases). CDR1 is MDHEN and CDR2 is SYDVKM in the germline V gene. The CDR3 runs to 17 residues. The V end was cut by 6 bases, the J end by 5 bases, with 23 bases between. Full variable domain (remainder filled in from reference TRBV28 and TRBJ1-5): DVKVTQSSRYLVKRTGEKVFLECVQDMDHENMFWYRQDPGLGLRLIYFSYDVKMKEKGDIPEGYSVSREKKERFSLILESASTNQTSMYLCASSLYGTRGLDQPQHFGDGTRLSIL.

The chain uses TRBV20-1 and TRBJ2-3; 12 positions match TRBD2. CDR1 DFQATT and CDR2 SNEGSKA come from the germline V gene (reference sequence). This CDR3 is 15 amino acids long. V trimming: 3 bases; J trimming: 2 bases; junction bases outside the gene matches: 3. CDR3 protein: CSASTSGGNTDTQYF. CDR3 nucleotides: TGCAGTGCTAGTACTAGCGGGGGGAACACAGATACGCAGTATTTT.

The chain is built from TRBV5-1 and TRBJ2-1; the match to TRBD2 covers 11 bases. CDR1 and CDR2 (germline): SGHRS, YFSETQ. The CDR3 consists of 15 residues. V lost 4 bases to trimming and J lost 4 bases; unmatched junction nucleotides: 4. CDR3 amino acids: CASSILAGEYNEQFF. The CDR3 DNA is TGCGCCAGCAGCATACTAGCGGGGGAGTACAATGAGCAGTTCTTC. Variable domain in full (rest from reference TRBV5-1 and TRBJ2-1): KAGVTQTPRYLIKTRGQQVTLSCSPISGHRSVSWYQQTPGQGLQFLFEYFSETQRNKGNFPGRFSGRQFSNSRSEMNVSTLELGDSALYLCASSILAGEYNEQFFGPGTRLTVL.

The chain joins TRBV10-2 to TRBJ1-2, with D unresolved. The V gene's germline CDR1 is WSHSY and CDR2 SAAADI. The CDR3 length is 11 residues. V was pared by 4 bases and J by 2 bases, with 2 bases between. CDR3 sequence reads: CASSVNYGYTF. In DNA form, the CDR3 reads TGCGCCAGCAGTGTAAACTATGGCTACACCTTC.

The chain links TRBV19 to TRBJ1-5, with D possibly TRBD1 on 6 matching bases. CDR1 and CDR2 (germline): LNHDA, SQIVND (reference sequence). V gave up 3 bases and J gave up 0 bases, with 21 bases separating them. The CDR3 covers 19 residues. CDR3 DNA: TGTGCCAGTAGTATCGGTTTGGCAGGGGATCTGTTTAGCAATCAGCCCCAGCATTTT. As protein: CASSIGLAGDLFSNQPQHF. The variable domain in full, completed from reference TRBV19 and TRBJ1-5, reads DGGITQSPKYLFRKEGQNVTLSCEQNLNHDAMYWYRQDPGQGLRLIYYSQIVNDFQKGDIAEGYSVSREKKESFPLTVTSAQKNPTAFYLCASSIGLAGDLFSNQPQHFGDGTRLSIL.

V is TRBV7-9 and J is TRBJ2-5; D is uncertain. Trimming removed 3 bases from V and 3 bases from J, with 8 bases in between. CDR3 length equals 13 residues. The germline gives CDR1 SEHNR, CDR2 FQNEAQ (reference sequence). The CDR3 DNA reads as TGTGCCAGCAGCTTTCAAGGAGAAGAGACCCAGTACTTC. Translated, it gives CASSFQGEETQYF.

The chain recombines TRBV11-2 with TRBJ2-2, with unresolved D. Per the germline V gene, CDR1 is SGHAT and CDR2 is FQNNGV. This CDR3 comprises 14 residues. V was trimmed by 3 bases and J by 5 bases, leaving 10 bases between them. The CDR3 DNA reads TGTGCCAGCAGCTTCGTTGCCAGAACCGGGGAGCTGTTTTTT. Translation gives CASSFVARTGELFF.

The chain carries TRBV28 and TRBJ1-5, with 7 positions matching TRBD1. The ends lost 4 bases at V and 2 bases at J; junction bases unmatched: 2. The length of the CDR3 is 14 residues. The germline gives CDR1 MDHEN, CDR2 SYDVKM. The CDR3 loop is CASSSGQGNQPQHF. The CDR3 DNA sequence: TGTGCCAGCAGTTCCGGACAGGGCAATCAGCCCCAGCATTTT.

This sequence joins TRBV30 and TRBJ2-5; no clear D. The CDR3 totals 13 residues. Germline values: CDR1 GTSNPN, CDR2 SVGIG (reference sequence). Deletions cut 2 bases from V and 0 bases from J, with 7 bases between. The chain's CDR3 is CAWSLENQETQYF. The CDR3 DNA sequence: TGTGCCTGGAGTTTAGAGAACCAAGAGACCCAGTACTTC.

The chain carries TRBV21-1 and TRBJ1-2; TRBD1, as called in the table, went unchecked against the DNA. TRBV21-1 is designated a pseudogene. The CDR3 covers 15 residues. The CDR3 DNA follows: TGTGCCAGCAGCACCAGGGGACAGGGGGCGGATGGCTACACCTTC. Amino acid sequence: CASSTRGQGADGYTF.

The V and J genes are TRBV11-3 and TRBJ2-1; TRBD2 matches 9 bases. Germline V gene sequence: CDR1 SGHNT, CDR2 YENEEA. V shed 5 bases, J shed 8 bases, and the junction held 7 bases outside the gene matches. The CDR3 has 14 residues. Here the CDR3 DNA reads TGTGCCAGCAGCCTGCGGGGGGGCCGGGATGAGCAGTTCTTC. This gives the protein CASSLRGGRDEQFF.

The gene calls are TRBV6-2 or TRBV6-3 and TRBJ1-2; D is undetermined. From germline, CDR1 is MNHEY and CDR2 SVGEGT. Deletions cut 3 bases from V and 2 bases from J, with 19 bases between. The CDR3 consists of 17 residues. The chain's CDR3 is CASSYFPAGTKNYGYTF. The CDR3 DNA sequence: TGTGCCAGCAGTTATTTCCCGGCAGGAACGAAGAACTATGGCTACACCTTC.

The chain combines TRBV7-9 with TRBJ2-5; tentatively, D is TRBD2 (5 bases). Trimming left V 6 bases short and J 5 bases short, with 10 bases between. The germline gives CDR1 SEHNR, CDR2 FQNEAQ (reference sequence). CDR3 length equals 12 residues. CDR3 sequence (DNA): TGTGCCAGCAGAGCGGCGACGGAGACCCAGTACTTC. Protein: CASRAATETQYF.

The V call is TRBV29-1, the J call TRBJ1-2; no firm D call. V was cut by 3 bases and J by 0 bases, with 14 bases left in between. The CDR3 has 15 residues. Germline CDR1 and CDR2: SQVTM and ANQGSEA. In DNA form, the CDR3 reads TGCAGCGTTGACCGGGTCGCAGAAGCTAACTATGGCTACACCTTC. Amino acids: CSVDRVAEANYGYTF.

Here the CDR3 reads CAIRTGVNTEAFF. Written as DNA, the CDR3 is TGTGCCATCAGGACAGGGGTGAACACTGAAGCTTTCTTT. The J gene is TRBJ1-1, the V gene TRBV10-3; 8 bases align to TRBD1. The V segment lost 6 bases and the J segment 0 bases; nucleotides outside the gene matches: 0. CDR1 is ENHRY and CDR2 is SYGVKD in the germline V gene. The CDR3 totals 13 residues.